The 22 T cell receptor beta chains reported below all come from one sample, sequenced in a study of T cells after yellow fever vaccination. TCRdb passed the 5' RACE reads through MiXCR, listing each CDR3 protein once. The table includes approximately 510,000 distinct CDR3 sequences, just over 20% detected once. The material was PBMCs, obtained approximately 22 days after the first yellow fever vaccination. The receptors here all came from a man aged 18-30 years who received the YFV17D yellow fever vaccine.

The chain has TRBV6-1 and TRBJ2-6; D gene ambiguous. V lost 0 bases and J lost 2, with 8 bases in between. The germline gives CDR1 MNHNS, CDR2 SASEGT. The CDR3 totals 16 residues. The CDR3 DNA sequence: TGTGCCAGCAGTGAAGCGCACGGTACTGGGGCCAACGTCCTGACTTTC. Amino acids: CASSEAHGTGANVLTF.

As for this clonotype: Mismatch with germline at one junction end may stem from a read error. The V gene is TRBV18, the J gene TRBJ2-4, with D perhaps assigned TRBD1 or TRBD2 (6 bases each). Germline loops: CDR1 KGHSH, CDR2 LQKENI. The CDR3 sequence is 14 residues long. CDR3 nucleotides: TGTGCCAGCTCCCCACCAGGGGACGCGGGGTTTAGGTACTTC. It specifies CASSPPGDAGFRYF.

This clonotype was observed at least ten times. The V call is TRBV4-2, the J call TRBJ2-5; no clear D gene. The V gene's germline CDR1 is LGHNA and CDR2 YNFKEQ. This CDR3 comprises 14 residues. The germline V and J ends were trimmed by 1 base and 5 bases, with 11 bases remaining between them. DNA of the CDR3: TGTGCCAGCAGCCAAGTCGCACACGGGGAGACCCAGTACTTC. It codes for CASSQVAHGETQYF.

The chain joins TRBV19 to TRBJ1-1; D call uncertain. Germline-derived CDR1 and CDR2 are LNHDA and SQIVND (reference sequence). Trimming removed 1 base from V and 8 bases from J, with 5 bases in between. The length of the CDR3 is 11 residues. In DNA form, the CDR3 reads TGTGCCAGTAGTATAGTCACCGAAGCTTTCTTT. Protein sequence: CASSIVTEAFF.

This chain joins TRBV28 and TRBJ1-2; D is undetermined. Trimming stripped 5 bases from V and 2 bases from J, with 18 bases between. Germline CDR1 is MDHEN and CDR2 is SYDVKM. There are 16 residues in the CDR3. CDR3 nucleotide sequence: TGTGCCAGCAGTCCCATCTTGACGTACACAAACTATGGCTACACCTTC. Residues: CASSPILTYTNYGYTF.

The chain has TRBV29-1 and TRBJ1-1; D uncertain. The germline V and J ends were trimmed by 5 bases and 6 bases, with 13 bases remaining between them. Looked up from germline, CDR1 is SQVTM and CDR2 is ANQGSEA. The CDR3 has 12 residues. The CDR3 region is CSVRVGRAEAFF. The CDR3 DNA sequence: TGCAGCGTTCGAGTAGGACGCGCTGAAGCTTTCTTT. The full variable domain, rest sourced from reference TRBV29-1 and TRBJ1-1, is SAVISQKPSRDICQRGTSLTIQCQVDSQVTMMFWYRQQPGQSLTLIATANQGSEATYESGFVIDKFPISRPNLTFSTLTVSNMSPEDSSIYLCSVRVGRAEAFFGQGTRLTVV.

This clonotype has a handful of counts. This CDR3 reads CASSPGRGRSSYEQYF. The CDR3 DNA is TGTGCCAGCAGCCCGGGTCGGGGGCGAAGCTCCTACGAGCAGTACTTC. The chain recombines TRBV7-8 with TRBJ2-7; D tentatively fits TRBD1 or TRBD2 (6 bases each). Looked up from germline, CDR1 is SGHVS and CDR2 is FQNEAQ. The CDR3 sequence is 16 residues long. Trimming removed 5 bases at V and 0 bases at J, with 17 bases between.

V gene TRBV7-3 combines with J gene TRBJ2-1; no definite D call. Germline CDR1 SGHTA, CDR2 FQGTGA. Trimming took 1 base from V and 11 from J, leaving 15 bases between them. The CDR3 has 14 residues. CDR3 DNA sequence: TGTGCCAGCAGCTTAAGCAAGAAGACCCAGCAGCAGTTCTTC. This gives the protein CASSLSKKTQQQFF.

The chain recombines TRBV28 with TRBJ2-1; D is uncertain. With 6 bases removed from V and 2 bases from J, the gap between germline ends came to 20 bases. Germline-derived CDR1 and CDR2 are MDHEN and SYDVKM. The CDR3 sequence is 17 residues long. CDR3 DNA: TGTGCCAGCAGCACCCACCACGGGCCAGCTGCCTACAATGAGCAGTTCTTC. Translating gives CASSTHHGPAAYNEQFF.

The rearrangement uses TRBV7-9 and TRBJ1-4; weak D call: TRBD1 (5 bases). Germline values: CDR1 SEHNR, CDR2 FQNEAQ (reference sequence). The CDR3 length is 15 residues. The V end was cut by 5 bases, the J end by 1 base, with 11 bases between. The CDR3 is CASSQPGGTNEKLFF. The CDR3 DNA sequence: TGTGCCAGCAGCCAGCCGGGGGGAACTAATGAAAAACTGTTTTTT.

This chain connects TRBV7-9 to TRBJ1-3; 7 nucleotides match TRBD1. V lost 6 bases to trimming and J lost 5 bases; unmatched junction nucleotides: 13. The CDR3 is 16 residues long. Germline V gene sequence: CDR1 SEHNR, CDR2 FQNEAQ (reference sequence). CDR3 residues: CASREIGTARRNTIYF. DNA for the CDR3: TGTGCCAGCAGGGAAATCGGGACAGCAAGGAGAAACACCATATATTTT.

This clonotype was seen more than once but under ten times. CDR3 loop: CASSARLSSTGELFF. In DNA, the CDR3 is TGTGCCAGCAGCGCTCGACTCAGTAGCACCGGGGAGCTGTTTTTT. The chain carries TRBV9 and TRBJ2-2; D is unresolved. The V end lost 3 bases, the J end lost 4 bases, and 13 bases lay between the germline ends. The germline V gene has CDR1 SGDLS and CDR2 YYNGEE. The CDR3 totals 15 residues.

This clonotype was counted between two and nine times. This chain connects TRBV5-1 to TRBJ1-2; D remains unclear. V lost 5 bases and J 4 bases, leaving 12 bases between the germline ends. This CDR3 spans 13 amino acids. CDR1 and CDR2 from the germline V gene are SGHRS and YFSETQ. The CDR3 protein is CASSPDGRYGYTF. CDR3 sequence (DNA): TGCGCCAGCAGTCCAGACGGTCGCTATGGCTACACCTTC.

The chain carries TRBV4-3 and TRBJ1-6; D is unclear. Germline values: CDR1 LGHNA, CDR2 YSLEER. Deletions cut 1 base from V and 11 bases from J, with 9 bases between. The CDR3 runs 13 residues. The CDR3 coding sequence is TGCGCCAGCAGCCAAGTTGACGGTCCACCCCTCCACTTT. This codes for CASSQVDGPPLHF.

This clonotype showed up just a few times. V and J are TRBV6-6 and TRBJ1-5; D unclear. Germline V gene lookup returns CDR1 MNHNY and CDR2 SVGAGI (reference sequence). There are 11 residues in the CDR3. The V end was cut by 4 bases, the J end by 6 bases, with 4 bases between. In DNA, the CDR3 is TGTGCCAGCAGTTCCAGTCAGCCCCAGCATTTT. This sequence encodes CASSSSQPQHF.

This clonotype was detected only once. The chain uses TRBV4-1 and TRBJ1-6; possibly TRBD1 for D (6 bases). Germline-derived CDR1 and CDR2 are MGHRA and YSYEKL. V was shortened by 6 bases and J by 10 bases, with 16 bases between the two germline ends. The CDR3 spans 14 residues. The CDR3 sequence: CASSLIQGPSPLHF. The CDR3 region has the DNA TGCGCCAGCAGTCTAATTCAGGGGCCATCACCCCTCCACTTT.

The genes are TRBV20-1 and TRBJ1-1; unclear D gene. This CDR3 is 8 amino acids long. The germline V gene encodes CDR1 DFQATT and CDR2 SNEGSKA (reference sequence). The CDR3 loop is CMTPGAFF. DNA of the CDR3: TGCATGACGCCTGGGGCTTTCTTT.

This sequence joins TRBV6-2 or TRBV6-3 and TRBJ2-1, with TRBD1 as a possible D gene (5 bases). The germline V and J ends were trimmed by 6 bases and 9 bases, with 12 bases remaining between them. The CDR3 has 12 residues. Per the germline V gene, CDR1 is MNHEY and CDR2 is SVGEGT. The CDR3 bases are TGTGCCAGCAGCTTGCCAGGGTTTGAGCAGTTCTTC. Protein product: CASSLPGFEQFF.

The chain joins TRBV5-1 to TRBJ2-3, with TRBD2 matching 16 bases. CDR3 size: 17 residues. Trimming at V came to 4 bases and at J to 6 bases, leaving 8 bases not matched to a gene. Germline-derived CDR1 and CDR2 are SGHRS and YFSETQ. This CDR3 reads CASSQGLAGGPGDTQYF. The CDR3 nucleotides read TGCGCCAGCAGCCAGGGACTAGCGGGGGGGCCAGGGGATACGCAGTATTTT.

This clonotype was detected only a few times. The chain uses TRBV6-1 and TRBJ2-7, with 9 positions matching TRBD1. After removal of 8 bases from V and 3 bases from J, the junction contained 11 bases not matched to a gene. CDR1 MNHNS and CDR2 SASEGT come from the germline V gene. CDR3 length: 15 residues. CDR3 DNA: TGTGCCAGCCAACGGGCCGGGACAGGGATCTACGAGCAGTACGTC. Its protein is CASQRAGTGIYEQYV.

The chain couples TRBV10-1 to TRBJ2-1; no clear D gene. The CDR3 length is 14 residues. CDR1 is WNHNN and CDR2 is SYGVQD in the germline V gene (reference sequence). Trimming shortened V by 5 bases and J by 0 bases, and 8 bases separated the two germline ends. The CDR3 spells CASSKGSSYNEQFF. DNA for the CDR3: TGCGCCAGCAGTAAGGGAAGCTCCTACAATGAGCAGTTCTTC.

The chain uses TRBV5-6 and TRBJ1-3; D is uncertain. Trimming stripped 2 bases from V and 11 bases from J, with 14 bases between. CDR1 SGHDT and CDR2 YYEEEE come from the germline V gene. CDR3 length: 13 residues. CDR3 sequence reads: CASSLRHAGAIYF. As DNA, the CDR3 is TGTGCCAGCAGCTTAAGGCACGCCGGGGCCATATATTTT.